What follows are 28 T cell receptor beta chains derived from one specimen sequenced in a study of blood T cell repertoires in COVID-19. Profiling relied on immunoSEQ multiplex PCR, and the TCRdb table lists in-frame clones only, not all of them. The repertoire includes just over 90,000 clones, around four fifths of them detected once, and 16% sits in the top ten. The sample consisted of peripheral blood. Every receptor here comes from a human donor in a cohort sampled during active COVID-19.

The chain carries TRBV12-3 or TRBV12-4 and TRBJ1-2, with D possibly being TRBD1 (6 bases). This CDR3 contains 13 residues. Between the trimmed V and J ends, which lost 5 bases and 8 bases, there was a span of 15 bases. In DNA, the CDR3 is TGTGCCAGCAGTCCTAAGGGGGGGAGCGGCTACACCTTC. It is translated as CASSPKGGSGYTF.

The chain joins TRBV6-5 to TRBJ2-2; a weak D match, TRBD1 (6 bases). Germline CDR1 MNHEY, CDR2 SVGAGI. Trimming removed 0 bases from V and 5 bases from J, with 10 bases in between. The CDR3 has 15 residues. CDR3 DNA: TGTGCCAGCAGTTACTCGAGGGGGTATACCGGGGAGCTGTTTTTT. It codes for CASSYSRGYTGELFF.

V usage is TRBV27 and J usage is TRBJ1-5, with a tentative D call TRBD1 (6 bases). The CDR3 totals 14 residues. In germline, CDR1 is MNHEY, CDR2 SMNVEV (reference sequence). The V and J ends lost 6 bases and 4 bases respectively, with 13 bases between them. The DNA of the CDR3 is TGTGCCAGCAGAACTTCTACAGGGAATCAGCCCCAGCATTTT. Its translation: CASRTSTGNQPQHF.

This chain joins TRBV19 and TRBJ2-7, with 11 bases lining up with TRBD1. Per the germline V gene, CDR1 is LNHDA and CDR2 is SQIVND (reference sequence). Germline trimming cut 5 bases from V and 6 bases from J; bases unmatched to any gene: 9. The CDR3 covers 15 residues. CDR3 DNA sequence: TGTGCCAGTAGTGTACCGGGACAGGGGGTCTCCGAGCAGTACTTC. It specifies CASSVPGQGVSEQYF.

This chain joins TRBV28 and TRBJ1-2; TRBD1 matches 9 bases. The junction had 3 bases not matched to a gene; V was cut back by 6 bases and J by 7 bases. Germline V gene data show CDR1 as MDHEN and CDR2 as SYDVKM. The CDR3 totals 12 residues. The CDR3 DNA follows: TGTGCCAGCAGGGGACAGGGACGTGGCTACACCTTC. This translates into CASRGQGRGYTF.

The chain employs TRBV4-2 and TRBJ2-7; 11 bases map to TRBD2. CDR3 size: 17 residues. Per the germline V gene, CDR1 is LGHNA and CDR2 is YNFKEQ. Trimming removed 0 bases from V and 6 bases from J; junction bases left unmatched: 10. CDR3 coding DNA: TGTGCCAGCAGCCAAGAAGGGACTAGCGGCATCCGGGGCGAGCAGTACTTC. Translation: CASSQEGTSGIRGEQYF.

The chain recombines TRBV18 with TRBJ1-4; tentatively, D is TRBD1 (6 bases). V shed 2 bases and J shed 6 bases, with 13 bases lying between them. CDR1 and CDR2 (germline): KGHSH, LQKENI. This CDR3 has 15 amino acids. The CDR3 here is CASSPGDKHHEKLFF. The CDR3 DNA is TGTGCCAGCTCACCAGGGGACAAGCATCATGAAAAACTGTTTTTT.

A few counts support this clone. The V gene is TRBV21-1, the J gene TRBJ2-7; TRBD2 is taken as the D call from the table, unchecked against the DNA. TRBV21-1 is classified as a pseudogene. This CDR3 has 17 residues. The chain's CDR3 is CASSKDGEAGSSYEQYF. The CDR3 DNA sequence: TGTGCCAGCAGCAAGGACGGTGAGGCGGGGAGCTCCTACGAGCAGTACTTC.

Here the CDR3 reads CASSLTGRAGNTIYF. The CDR3 nucleotides read TGTGCCAGCAGTCTTACAGGGCGCGCTGGAAACACCATATATTTT. The rearrangement joins TRBV28 to TRBJ1-3; tentative D call: TRBD1 (6 bases). Germline CDR1 is MDHEN and CDR2 is SYDVKM. The ends were cut back, 5 bases at V and 2 bases at J, with 13 bases in the middle. This CDR3 comprises 15 residues.

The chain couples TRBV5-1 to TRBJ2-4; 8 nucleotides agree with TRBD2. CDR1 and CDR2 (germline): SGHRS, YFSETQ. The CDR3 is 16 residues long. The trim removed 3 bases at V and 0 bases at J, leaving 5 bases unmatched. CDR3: CASSSQRGLAKNIQYF. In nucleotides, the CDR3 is TGCGCCAGCAGCTCACAGCGGGGGTTAGCCAAAAACATTCAGTACTTC.

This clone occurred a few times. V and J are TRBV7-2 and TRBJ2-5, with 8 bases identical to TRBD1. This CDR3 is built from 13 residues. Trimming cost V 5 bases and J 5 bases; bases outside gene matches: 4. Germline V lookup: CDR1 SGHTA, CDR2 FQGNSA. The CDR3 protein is CASSKNRGETQYF. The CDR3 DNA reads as TGTGCCAGCAGCAAAAACAGGGGGGAGACCCAGTACTTC. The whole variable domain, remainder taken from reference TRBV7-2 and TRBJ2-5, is GAGVSQSPSNKVTEKGKDVELRCDPISGHTALYWYRQSLGQGLEFLIYFQGNSAPDKSGLPSDRFSAERTGGSVSTLTIQRTQQEDSAVYLCASSKNRGETQYFGPGTRLLVL.

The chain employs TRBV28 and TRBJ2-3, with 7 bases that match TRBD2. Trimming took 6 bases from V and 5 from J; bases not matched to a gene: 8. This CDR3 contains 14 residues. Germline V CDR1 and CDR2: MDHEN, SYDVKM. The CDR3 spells CASRRGGEQDTQYF. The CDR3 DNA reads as TGTGCCAGCAGAAGGGGAGGGGAACAAGATACGCAGTATTTT.

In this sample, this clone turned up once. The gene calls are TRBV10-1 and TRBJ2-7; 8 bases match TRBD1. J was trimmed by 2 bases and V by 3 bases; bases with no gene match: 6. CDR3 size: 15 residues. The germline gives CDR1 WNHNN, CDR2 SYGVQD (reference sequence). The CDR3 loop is CASSESETGAYEQYF. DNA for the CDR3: TGCGCCAGCAGTGAAAGTGAGACAGGGGCCTACGAGCAGTACTTC.

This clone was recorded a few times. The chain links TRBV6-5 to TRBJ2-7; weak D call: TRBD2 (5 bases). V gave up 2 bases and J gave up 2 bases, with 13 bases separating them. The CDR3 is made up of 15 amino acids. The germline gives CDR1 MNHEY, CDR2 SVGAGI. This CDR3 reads CASSYERGRAYEQYF. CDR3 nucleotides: TGTGCCAGCAGTTACGAGAGAGGGCGCGCCTACGAGCAGTACTTC.

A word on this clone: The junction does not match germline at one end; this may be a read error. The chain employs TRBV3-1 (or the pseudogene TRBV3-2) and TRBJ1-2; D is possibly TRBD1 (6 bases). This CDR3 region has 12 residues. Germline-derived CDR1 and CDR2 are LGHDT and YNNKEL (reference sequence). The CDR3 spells CASSQGTQGAAF. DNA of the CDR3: TGTGCCAGCAGCCAAGGGACACAGGGTGCCGCTTTC.

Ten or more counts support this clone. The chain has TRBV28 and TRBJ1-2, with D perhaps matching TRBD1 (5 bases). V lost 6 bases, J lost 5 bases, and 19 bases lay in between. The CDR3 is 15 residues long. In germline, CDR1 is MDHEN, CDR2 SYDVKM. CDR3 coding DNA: TGTGCCAGCAGGCCAGCGGGGCCGAAAAATTATGGCTACACCTTC. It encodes CASRPAGPKNYGYTF.

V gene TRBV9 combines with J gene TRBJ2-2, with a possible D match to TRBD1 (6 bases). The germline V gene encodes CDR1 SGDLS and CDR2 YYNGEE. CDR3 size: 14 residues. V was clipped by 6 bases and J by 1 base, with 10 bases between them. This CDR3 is CASNGRGNTGELFF. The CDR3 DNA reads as TGTGCCAGCAACGGCAGGGGGAACACCGGGGAGCTGTTTTTT.

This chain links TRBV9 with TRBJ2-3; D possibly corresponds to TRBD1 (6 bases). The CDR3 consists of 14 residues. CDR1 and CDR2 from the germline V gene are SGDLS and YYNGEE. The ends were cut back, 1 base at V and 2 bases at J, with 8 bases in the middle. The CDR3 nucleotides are TGTGCCAGCAGCGTACGGGACAACACAGATACGCAGTATTTT. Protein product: CASSVRDNTDTQYF.

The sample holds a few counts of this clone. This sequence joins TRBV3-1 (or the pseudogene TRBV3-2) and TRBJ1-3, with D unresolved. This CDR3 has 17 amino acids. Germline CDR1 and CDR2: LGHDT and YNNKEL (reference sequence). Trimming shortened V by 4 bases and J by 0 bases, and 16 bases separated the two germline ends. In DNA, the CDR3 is TGTGCCAGCAGCCCCCCATGGAGAGACTTCTCTGGAAACACCATATATTTT. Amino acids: CASSPPWRDFSGNTIYF.

In DNA, the CDR3 is TGCGCCAGCAGCATACACGACGAGCAGTACTTC. The encoded protein is CASSIHDEQYF. This rearrangement joins TRBV5-1 to TRBJ2-7; D is unresolved. There are 11 residues in the CDR3. V dropped 4 bases and J dropped 5 bases, with 7 bases sitting between them. In germline, CDR1 is SGHRS, CDR2 YFSETQ.

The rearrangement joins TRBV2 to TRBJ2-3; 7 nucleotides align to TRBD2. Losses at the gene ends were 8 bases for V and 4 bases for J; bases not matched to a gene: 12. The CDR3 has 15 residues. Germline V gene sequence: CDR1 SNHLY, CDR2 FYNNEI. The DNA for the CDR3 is TGTGCCAGCTCCCTTGGGAGGGTCCCCCCAGATACGCAGTATTTT. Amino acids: CASSLGRVPPDTQYF.

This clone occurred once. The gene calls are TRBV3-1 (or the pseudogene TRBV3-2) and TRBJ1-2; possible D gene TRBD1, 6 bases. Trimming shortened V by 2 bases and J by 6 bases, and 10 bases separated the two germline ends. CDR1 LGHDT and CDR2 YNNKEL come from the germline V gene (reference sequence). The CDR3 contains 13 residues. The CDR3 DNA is TGTGCCAGCAGCCAACCAAACAGGGATGGCTACACCTTC. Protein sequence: CASSQPNRDGYTF.

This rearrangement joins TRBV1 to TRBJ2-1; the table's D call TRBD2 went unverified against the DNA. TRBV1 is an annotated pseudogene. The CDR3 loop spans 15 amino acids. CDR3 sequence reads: CTSRLASGMYNEQFF. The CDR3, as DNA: TGCACCAGCCGCCTAGCCAGCGGGATGTACAATGAGCAGTTCTTC.

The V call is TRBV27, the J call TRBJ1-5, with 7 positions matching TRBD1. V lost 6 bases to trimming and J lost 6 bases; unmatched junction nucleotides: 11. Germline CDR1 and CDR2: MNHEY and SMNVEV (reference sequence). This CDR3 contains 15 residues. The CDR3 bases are TGTGCCAGCAGATCAGCAGGGGGATGGGTTCAGCCCCAGCATTTT. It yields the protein CASRSAGGWVQPQHF.

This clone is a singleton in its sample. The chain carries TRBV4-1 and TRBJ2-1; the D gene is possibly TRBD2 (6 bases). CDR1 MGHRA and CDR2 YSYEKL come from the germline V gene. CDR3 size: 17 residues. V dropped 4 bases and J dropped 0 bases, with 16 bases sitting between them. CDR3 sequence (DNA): TGCGCCAGCAGCCCTAGACGGGACTTTAGCTCCTACAATGAGCAGTTCTTC. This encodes CASSPRRDFSSYNEQFF.

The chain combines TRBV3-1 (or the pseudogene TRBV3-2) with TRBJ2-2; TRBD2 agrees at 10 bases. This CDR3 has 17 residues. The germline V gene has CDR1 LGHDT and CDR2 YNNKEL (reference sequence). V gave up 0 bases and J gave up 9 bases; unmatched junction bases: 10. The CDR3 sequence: CASSQEIGLAARRELFF. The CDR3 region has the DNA TGTGCCAGCAGCCAAGAGATTGGACTAGCGGCTAGGCGGGAGCTGTTTTTT.

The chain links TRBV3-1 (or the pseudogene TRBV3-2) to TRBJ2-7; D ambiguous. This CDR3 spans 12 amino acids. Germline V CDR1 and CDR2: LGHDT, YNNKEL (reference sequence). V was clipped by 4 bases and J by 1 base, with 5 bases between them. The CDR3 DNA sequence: TGTGCCAGCAGCCCCGGGTCCTACGAGCAGTACTTC. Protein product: CASSPGSYEQYF.

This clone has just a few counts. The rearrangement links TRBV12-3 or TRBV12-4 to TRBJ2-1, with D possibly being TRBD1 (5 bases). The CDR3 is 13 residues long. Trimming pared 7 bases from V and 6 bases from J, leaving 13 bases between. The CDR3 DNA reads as TGTGCCAGCAATTTGGGGCAGATCAATGAGCAGTTCTTC. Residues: CASNLGQINEQFF.